The clone carrying this T cell receptor beta chain was observed a handful of times. Its antigen is undetermined. One junction end does not reproduce the germline sequence, and a read error may be involved. This sample's time point: persistent/refractory GD, antithyroid drugs over 5 years with positive TRAb. Making the TCR library involved RNA that had been extracted from PBMCs. The source of the sample is a study of regulatory T cells in long-lasting Graves disease. CDR3 length: 17 residues. Looked up from germline, CDR1 is SSHAT and CDR2 is FNYEAQ (reference sequence). The authors built TCR beta libraries using iRepertoire HTBI primers and Arm-PCR of CDR3 regions. TCRdb ran MiXCR on the multiplex PCR reads and lists one entry per CDR3 protein. The data hold roughly 430,000 distinct CDR3 sequences, with roughly a fifth observed a single time. Points from the study as a whole: Sharing of public clonotypes was greater in persistent patients (under 3,000) than in new patients (roughly 970). Thyroid tissue went unstudied; only peripheral blood was examined.

The V call is TRBV7-7, the J call TRBJ1-1, with TRBD1 as a possible D gene (5 bases). The receptor was derived from a female donor with Graves disease. The material sequenced was peripheral blood mononuclear cells (PBMCs), taken when the disease was refractory, from a patient treated with antithyroid drugs. The CDR3 bases are TGTGCTAGCAGCCCCCTATGGGGGACGAGCATGAACACTGAAGCTTTCTTT. Its protein product is CASSPLWGTSMNTEAFF.